This T cell receptor beta chain comes out of a study of T cell responses to AZD1222 COVID-19 vaccine. Study outcomes and limitations: Recipients of AZD1222 seropositive at baseline numbered only 6 or 7. Sampling captured repertoires only after the peak T cell response.

Assay: immunoSEQ multiplex PCR; the TCRdb copy retains only in-frame clones and omits some. Among approximately 96,000 clones listed, about nine tenths were seen once. Of note for this clone: The target antigen is unknown.

The CDR3 contains 18 residues. Per the germline V gene, CDR1 is SGHVS and CDR2 is FQNEAQ. V shed 1 base and J 3 bases; nucleotides not matched to a gene: 10. J is TRBJ2-3 and V is TRBV7-8; 10 nucleotides agree with TRBD2. The input for sequencing was peripheral blood, taken 28 days after the second AZD1222 dose. This sequence was found in an adult who received the AZD1222 COVID-19 vaccine. The chain's CDR3 is CASSLVFRTSGKTDTQYF. The CDR3 DNA follows: TGTGCCAGCAGCTTAGTTTTTAGGACTAGCGGAAAAACAGATACGCAGTATTTT.